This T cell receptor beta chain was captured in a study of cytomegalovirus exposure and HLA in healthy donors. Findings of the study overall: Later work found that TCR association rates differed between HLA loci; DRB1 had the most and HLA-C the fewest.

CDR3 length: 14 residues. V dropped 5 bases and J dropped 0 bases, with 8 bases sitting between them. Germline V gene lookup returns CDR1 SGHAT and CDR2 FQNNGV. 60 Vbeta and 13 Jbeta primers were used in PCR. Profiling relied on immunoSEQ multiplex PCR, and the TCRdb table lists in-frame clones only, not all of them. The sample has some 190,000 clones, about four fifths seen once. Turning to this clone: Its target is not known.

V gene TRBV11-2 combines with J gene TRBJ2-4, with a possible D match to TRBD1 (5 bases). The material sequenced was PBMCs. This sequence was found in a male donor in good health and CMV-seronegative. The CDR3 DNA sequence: TGTGCCAGCAGCGTCGGACAAGCCAAAAACATTCAGTACTTC. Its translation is CASSVGQAKNIQYF. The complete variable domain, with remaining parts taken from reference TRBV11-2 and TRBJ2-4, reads EAGVAQSPRYKIIEKRQSVAFWCNPISGHATLYWYQQILGQGPKLLIQFQNNGVVDDSQLPKDRFSAERLKGVDSTLKIQPAKLEDSAVYLCASSVGQAKNIQYFGAGTRLSVL.